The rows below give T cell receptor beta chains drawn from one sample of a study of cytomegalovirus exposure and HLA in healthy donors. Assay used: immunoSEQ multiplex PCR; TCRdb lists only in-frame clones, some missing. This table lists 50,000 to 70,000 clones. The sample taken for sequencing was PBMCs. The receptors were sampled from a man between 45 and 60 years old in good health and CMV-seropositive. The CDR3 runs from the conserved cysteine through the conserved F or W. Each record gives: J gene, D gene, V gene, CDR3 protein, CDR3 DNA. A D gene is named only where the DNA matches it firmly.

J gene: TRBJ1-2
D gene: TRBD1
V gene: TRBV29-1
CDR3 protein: CSVEPTGEAYGYTF
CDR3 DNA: TGCAGCGTTGAACCGACAGGGGAGGCCTATGGCTACACCTTC

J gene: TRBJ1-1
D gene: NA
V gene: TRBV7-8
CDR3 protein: CASSLVTGPRTSEAFF
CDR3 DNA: TGTGCCAGCAGCTTAGTAACAGGACCCCGAACAAGTGAAGCTTTCTTT

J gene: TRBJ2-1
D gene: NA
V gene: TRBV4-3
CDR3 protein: CASRGRGGGDNEQFF
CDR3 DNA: TGCGCCAGCAGGGGCAGAGGGGGAGGGGACAATGAGCAGTTCTTC

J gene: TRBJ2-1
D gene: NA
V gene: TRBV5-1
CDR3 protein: CASSPGTISSYNEQFF
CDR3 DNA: TGCGCCAGCAGTCCCGGGACAATAAGCTCCTACAATGAGCAGTTCTTC

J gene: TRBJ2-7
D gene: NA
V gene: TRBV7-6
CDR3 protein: CASSRTKGSEQYF
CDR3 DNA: TGTGCCAGCAGCCGGACGAAGGGGTCCGAGCAGTACTTC

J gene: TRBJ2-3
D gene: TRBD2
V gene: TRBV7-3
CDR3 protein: CASSFRGGYTDTQYF
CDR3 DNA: TGTGCCAGCAGCTTCCGGGGGGGATACACAGATACGCAGTATTTT

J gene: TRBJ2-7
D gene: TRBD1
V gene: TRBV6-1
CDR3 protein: CASSGLRGQNEQYF
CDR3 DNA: TGTGCCAGCAGTGGGTTGAGGGGGCAGAACGAGCAGTACTTC

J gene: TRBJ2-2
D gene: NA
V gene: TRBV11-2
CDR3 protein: CASSPFAAPGELFF
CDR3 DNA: TGTGCCAGCAGCCCCTTTGCGGCCCCCGGGGAGCTGTTTTTT

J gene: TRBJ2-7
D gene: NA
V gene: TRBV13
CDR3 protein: CASSSPDSYEQYF
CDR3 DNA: TGTGCCAGCAGCTCCCCGGACAGCTACGAGCAGTACTTC

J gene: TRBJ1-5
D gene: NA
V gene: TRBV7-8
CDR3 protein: CASSLDREQEPQHF
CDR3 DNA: TGTGCCAGCAGCTTAGACAGGGAGCAGGAGCCCCAGCATTTT

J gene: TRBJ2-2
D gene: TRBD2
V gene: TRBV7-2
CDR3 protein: CASSQLASNTGELFF
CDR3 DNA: TGTGCCAGCAGCCAACTAGCGTCGAACACCGGGGAGCTGTTTTTT

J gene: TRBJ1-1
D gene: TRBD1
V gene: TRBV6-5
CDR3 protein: CASSYSGTGGTEAFF
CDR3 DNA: TGTGCCAGCAGTTACTCCGGGACAGGGGGGACTGAAGCTTTCTTT

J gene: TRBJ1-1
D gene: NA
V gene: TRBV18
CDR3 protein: CASSPRVGPGHTGGEAFF
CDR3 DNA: TGTGCCAGCTCACCCCGAGTGGGACCGGGACACACAGGAGGTGAAGCTTTCTTT

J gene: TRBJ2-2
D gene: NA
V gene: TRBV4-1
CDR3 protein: CASSQVGLPGELFF
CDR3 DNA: TGCGCCAGCAGCCAAGTGGGACTCCCGGGGGAGCTGTTTTTT

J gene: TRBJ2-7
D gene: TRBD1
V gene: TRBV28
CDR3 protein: CASQAPGQGSDEQYF
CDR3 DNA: TGTGCCAGTCAAGCCCCGGGACAGGGAAGCGACGAGCAGTACTTC

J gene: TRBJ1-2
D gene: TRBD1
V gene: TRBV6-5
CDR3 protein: CASSYSMTGVNYGYTF
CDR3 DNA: TGTGCCAGCAGTTACTCCATGACAGGGGTCAACTATGGCTACACCTTC

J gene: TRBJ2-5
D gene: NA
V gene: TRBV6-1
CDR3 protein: CASSGGVRETQYF
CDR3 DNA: TGTGCCAGCAGTGGGGGGGTTCGGGAGACCCAGTACTTC

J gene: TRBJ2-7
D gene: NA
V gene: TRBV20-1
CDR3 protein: CSARTYEQYF
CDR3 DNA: TGCAGTGCTAGAACTTACGAGCAGTACTTC

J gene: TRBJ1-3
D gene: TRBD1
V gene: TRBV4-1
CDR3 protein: CASSQTTGTEFFSGNTIYF
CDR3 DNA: TGCGCCAGCAGCCAAACAACCGGGACAGAATTTTTCTCTGGAAACACCATATATTTT

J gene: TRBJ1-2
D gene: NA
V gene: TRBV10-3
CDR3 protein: CAISEGSYGYTF
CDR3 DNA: TGTGCCATCAGTGAGGGGAGCTATGGCTACACCTTC

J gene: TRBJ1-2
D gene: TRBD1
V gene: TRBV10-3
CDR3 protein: CAISERGGQGNYGYTF
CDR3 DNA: TGTGCCATCAGTGAGCGAGGGGGACAGGGGAACTATGGCTACACCTTC

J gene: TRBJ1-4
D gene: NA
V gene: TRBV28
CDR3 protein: CASSLPDGINEKLFF
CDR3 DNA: TGTGCCAGCAGTTTACCGGACGGGATTAATGAAAAACTGTTTTTT

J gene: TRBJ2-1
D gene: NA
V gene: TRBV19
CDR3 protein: CASSPSPSGVGDNEQFF
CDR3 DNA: TGTGCCAGTAGTCCTTCTCCCTCAGGGGTCGGCGACAATGAGCAGTTCTTC

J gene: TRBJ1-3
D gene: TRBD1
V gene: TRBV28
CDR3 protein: CASRSGGSSGNTIYF
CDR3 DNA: TGTGCCAGCAGATCAGGGGGAAGCTCTGGAAACACCATATATTTT

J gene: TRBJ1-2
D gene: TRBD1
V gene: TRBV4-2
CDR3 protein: CASSPDRANYGYTF
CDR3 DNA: TGTGCCAGCAGCCCGGACAGGGCCAACTATGGCTACACCTTC

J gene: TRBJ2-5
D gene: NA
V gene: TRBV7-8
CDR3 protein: CASSPPSETQYF
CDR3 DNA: TGTGCCAGCAGCCCCCCCTCGGAGACCCAGTACTTC

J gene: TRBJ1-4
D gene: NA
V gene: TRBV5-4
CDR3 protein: CASSFSRNEKLFF
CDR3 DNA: TGTGCCAGCAGCTTTAGCCGGAATGAAAAACTGTTTTTT

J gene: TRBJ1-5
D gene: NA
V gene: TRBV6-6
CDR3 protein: CASSYSGVINQPQHF
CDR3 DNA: TGTGCCAGCAGTTACTCAGGGGTGATCAATCAGCCCCAGCATTTT

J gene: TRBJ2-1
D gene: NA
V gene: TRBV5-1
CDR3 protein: CASGVGESYNEQFF
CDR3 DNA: TGCGCCAGCGGGGTGGGAGAATCCTACAATGAGCAGTTCTTC

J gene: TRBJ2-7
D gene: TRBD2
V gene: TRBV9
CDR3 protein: CASSASGTSVTYEQYF
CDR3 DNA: TGTGCCAGCAGCGCCTCCGGGACTAGCGTAACCTACGAGCAGTACTTC

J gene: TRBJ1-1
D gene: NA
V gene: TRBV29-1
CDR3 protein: CSVETGNTEAFF
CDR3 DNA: TGCAGCGTTGAAACGGGGAACACTGAAGCTTTCTTT